Listed here are 18 T cell receptor beta chains from one sample, sequenced in a study of brain T cells in children with intractable seizures listed by TCRdb under 2021. The time point label here, explained by the study, means: blood from clinic visit 5 months post-surgery; TSC patient then seizure free. Libraries came from the immunoSEQ multiplex PCR assay. The table comes from immuneACCESS by way of TCRdb, which keeps in-frame sequences with V and J called. Part of the clones is missing from these tables; in studies checked, under half for an unresolved V gene and the rest for unknown reasons. This sample lists about 340,000 clones; approximately 93% were detected once. The ten largest clones represent around 5% of the sample. Sequenced material: peripheral blood, taken less than 6 months after surgery. These receptors were taken from a boy in the first two years of life with tuberous sclerosis and intractable seizures.

CDR3 in amino acids: CASSIRVREGDGYTF. The CDR3 DNA reads as TGTGCCAGCAGCATAAGGGTCAGGGAGGGGGATGGCTACACCTTC. This sequence joins TRBV21-1 and TRBJ1-2. TRBV21-1 counts as a pseudogene. The CDR3 has 15 residues.

The chain joins TRBV7-9 to TRBJ1-6; no reliable D call. Trimming cost V 7 bases and J 7 bases, with 14 bases left between them. The CDR3 totals 14 residues. CDR1 and CDR2 from the germline V gene are SEHNR and FQNEAQ (reference sequence). The CDR3 DNA reads as TGTGCCAGCAACACGGATGCCGAGAATTCACCCCTCCACTTT. Its protein product is CASNTDAENSPLHF.

The chain combines TRBV7-8 with TRBJ2-7; D remains unclear. Trimming stripped 1 base from V and 3 bases from J, with 10 bases between. Germline lookup yields CDR1 SGHVS and CDR2 FQNEAQ. The CDR3 extends over 14 amino acids. This chain's CDR3 is CASSLGATYYEQYF. The CDR3 region has the DNA TGTGCCAGCAGCTTAGGTGCGACTTACTACGAGCAGTACTTC.

The rearrangement uses TRBV7-2 and TRBJ1-2; tentative D call: TRBD1 (6 bases). This CDR3 spans 15 amino acids. V was pared by 5 bases and J by 2 bases, with 15 bases between. Germline V CDR1 and CDR2: SGHTA, FQGNSA. The CDR3 nucleotides are TGTGCCAGCAGCATACAGGGAGCTCAGAACTATGGCTACACCTTC. It specifies CASSIQGAQNYGYTF.

The chain links TRBV30 to TRBJ2-7, with D perhaps matching TRBD2 (6 bases). Germline V gene lookup returns CDR1 GTSNPN and CDR2 SVGIG (reference sequence). The V end was cut by 5 bases, the J end by 2 bases, with 10 bases between. The CDR3 loop spans 12 amino acids. CDR3 amino acids: CAWGGGTYEQYF. The DNA of the CDR3 is TGTGCCTGGGGTGGAGGGACCTACGAGCAGTACTTC. Full variable domain (missing parts from reference TRBV30 and TRBJ2-7): SQTIHQWPATLVQPVGSPLSLECTVEGTSNPNLYWYRQAAGRGLQLLFYSVGIGQISSEVPQNLSASRPQDRQFILSSKKLLLSDSGFYLCAWGGGTYEQYFGPGTRLTVT.

The chain joins TRBV27 to TRBJ1-5; 9 bases line up with TRBD1. The CDR3 is 16 amino acids. The J segment lost 0 bases and the V segment lost 5 bases, leaving 5 bases of the junction unmatched. Germline values: CDR1 MNHEY, CDR2 SMNVEV (reference sequence). For the CDR3, the DNA is TGTGCCAGCAGTCCCACAGGGGGCTATAGCAATCAGCCCCAGCATTTT. It translates to CASSPTGGYSNQPQHF.

The chain joins TRBV28 to TRBJ2-3; maybe TRBD2 (6 bases). This CDR3 has 15 amino acids. CDR1 and CDR2 from the germline V gene are MDHEN and SYDVKM. Deletions cut 5 bases from V and 5 bases from J, with 17 bases between. The CDR3 spells CASSTGTRGIDTQYF. For the CDR3, the DNA is TGTGCCAGCAGTACCGGGACCCGCGGGATAGATACGCAGTATTTT.

The chain couples TRBV6-5 to TRBJ2-1, with D uncertain. Germline CDR1 is MNHEY and CDR2 is SVGAGI. The CDR3 has 15 amino acids. The V end was cut by 5 bases, the J end by 1 base, with 12 bases between. Here the CDR3 DNA reads TGTGCCAGCAGTCGGGCCACGCTTTCCTACAATGAGCAGTTCTTC. Translated, it gives CASSRATLSYNEQFF.

Details on this clone: A junction boundary mismatches the germline segment, possibly from a read error. The chain combines TRBV14 with TRBJ2-7; 7 nucleotides line up with TRBD2. The CDR3 runs to 14 residues. CDR1 and CDR2 from the germline V gene are SGHDN and FVKESK. The CDR3 loop is CASSQEGIAGVRHF. CDR3 sequence (DNA): TGTGCCAGCAGCCAAGAGGGAATAGCGGGCGTGCGTCACTTC.

This chain connects TRBV4-1 to TRBJ1-5, with D possibly matching TRBD1 (6 bases). This CDR3 has 15 residues. The germline gives CDR1 MGHRA, CDR2 YSYEKL. Between the trimmed V and J ends, which lost 3 bases and 6 bases, there was a span of 15 bases. The CDR3 protein is CASSQGAVAGQPQHF. CDR3 sequence (DNA): TGCGCCAGCAGCCAGGGGGCTGTCGCGGGTCAGCCCCAGCATTTT.

The V gene is TRBV19, the J gene TRBJ1-1, with D possibly being TRBD1 (5 bases). Germline V CDR1 and CDR2: LNHDA, SQIVND (reference sequence). Between the trimmed V and J ends, which lost 2 bases and 5 bases, there was a span of 9 bases. The CDR3 contains 13 residues. The CDR3 bases are TGTGCCAGTAGTATAATTTGGGGGACTGAAGCTTTCTTT. Its translation is CASSIIWGTEAFF.

This clone has just a few counts. This chain links TRBV19 with TRBJ1-6; TRBD1 is a possible D gene (5 bases). The germline CDR1 and CDR2 sequences are LNHDA and SQIVND (reference sequence). The V end lost 6 bases, the J end lost 9 bases, and 15 bases lay between the germline ends. The CDR3 extends over 14 amino acids. The CDR3 nucleotides read TGTGCCAGTAGCGGGACTTCTGCACGTTCACCCCTCCACTTT. Translated, it gives CASSGTSARSPLHF.

V usage is TRBV19 and J usage is TRBJ2-2, with a weak D call TRBD1 (6 bases). The V end lost 4 bases, the J end lost 4 bases, and 16 bases lay between the germline ends. The CDR3 has 16 residues. Germline V gives CDR1 LNHDA, CDR2 SQIVND (reference sequence). CDR3 region: CASSKRGQFSTGELFF. CDR3 nucleotides: TGTGCCAGTAGTAAAAGAGGACAGTTTAGCACCGGGGAGCTGTTTTTT.

The genes are TRBV27 and TRBJ1-2; possibly TRBD1 for D (5 bases). Germline V lookup: CDR1 MNHEY, CDR2 SMNVEV (reference sequence). The CDR3 length is 12 residues. Deletions cut 3 bases from V and 8 bases from J, with 10 bases between. The CDR3: CASSFKGQGYTF. The CDR3 DNA reads TGTGCCAGCAGTTTTAAGGGGCAGGGCTACACCTTC.

The chain employs TRBV19 and TRBJ1-1; D is unresolved. The CDR3 has 14 amino acids. CDR1 and CDR2 from the germline V gene are LNHDA and SQIVND (reference sequence). V was pared by 4 bases and J by 1 base, with 10 bases between. CDR3 bases: TGTGCCAGTAGTAACTTTAGGGAGAACACTGAAGCTTTCTTT. It is translated as CASSNFRENTEAFF.

The chain couples TRBV29-1 to TRBJ2-5; 10 bases align to TRBD1. There are 13 residues in the CDR3. Germline CDR1 SQVTM, CDR2 ANQGSEA. V was clipped by 6 bases and J by 4 bases; unmatched bases: 5. In nucleotides, the CDR3 is TGCAGCGTCGCTGGACAGGGGGGAGAGACCCAGTACTTC. This sequence encodes CSVAGQGGETQYF. Full variable domain (remainder filled in from reference TRBV29-1 and TRBJ2-5): SAVISQKPSRDICQRGTSLTIQCQVDSQVTMMFWYRQQPGQSLTLIATANQGSEATYESGFVIDKFPISRPNLTFSTLTVSNMSPEDSSIYLCSVAGQGGETQYFGPGTRLLVL.

This chain links TRBV5-6 with TRBJ1-2; D perhaps matches TRBD1 (5 bases). This CDR3 contains 14 residues. Germline CDR1 is SGHDT and CDR2 is YYEEEE. V shed 4 bases and J shed 5 bases, with 15 bases lying between them. CDR3 amino acids: CASSLAGAGYGYTF. The CDR3 DNA reads as TGTGCCAGCAGCCTGGCCGGGGCGGGGTATGGCTACACCTTC.

This clone has just one count. The J gene is TRBJ1-2, the V gene TRBV18; D unclear. Per germline, CDR1 KGHSH and CDR2 LQKENI. Trimming stripped 3 bases from V and 4 bases from J, with 12 bases between. The CDR3 spans 14 residues. The CDR3 DNA follows: TGTGCCAGCTCACCCCCCGAGGGCGCCTATGGCTACACCTTC. This translates into CASSPPEGAYGYTF.